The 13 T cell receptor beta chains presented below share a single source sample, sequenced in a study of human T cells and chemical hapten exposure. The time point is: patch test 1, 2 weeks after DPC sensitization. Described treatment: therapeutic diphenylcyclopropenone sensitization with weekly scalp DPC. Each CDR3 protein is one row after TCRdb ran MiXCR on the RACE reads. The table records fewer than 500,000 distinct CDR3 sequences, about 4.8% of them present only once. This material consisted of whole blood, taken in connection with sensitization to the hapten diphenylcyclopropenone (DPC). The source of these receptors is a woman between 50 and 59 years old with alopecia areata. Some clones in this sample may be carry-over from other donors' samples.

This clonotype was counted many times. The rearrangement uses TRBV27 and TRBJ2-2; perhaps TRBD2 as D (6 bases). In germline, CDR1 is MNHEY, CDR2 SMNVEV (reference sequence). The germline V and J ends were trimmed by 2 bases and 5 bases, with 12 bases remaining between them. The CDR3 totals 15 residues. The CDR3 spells CASSLGGRKTGELFF. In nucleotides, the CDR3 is TGTGCCAGCAGTTTAGGAGGGAGGAAGACCGGGGAGCTGTTTTTT.

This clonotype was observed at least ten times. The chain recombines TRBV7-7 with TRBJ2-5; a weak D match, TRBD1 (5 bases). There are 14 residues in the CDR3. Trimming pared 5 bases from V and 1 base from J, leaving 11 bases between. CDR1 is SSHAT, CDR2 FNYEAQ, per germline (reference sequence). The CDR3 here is CASSHGQGQETQYF. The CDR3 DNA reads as TGTGCCAGCAGCCATGGGCAGGGCCAAGAGACCCAGTACTTC. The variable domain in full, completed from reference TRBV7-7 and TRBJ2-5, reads GAGVSQSPRYKVTKRGQDVTLRCDPISSHATLYWYQQALGQGPEFLTYFNYEAQPDKSGLPSDRFSAERPEGSISTLTIQRTEQRDSAMYRCASSHGQGQETQYFGPGTRLLVL.

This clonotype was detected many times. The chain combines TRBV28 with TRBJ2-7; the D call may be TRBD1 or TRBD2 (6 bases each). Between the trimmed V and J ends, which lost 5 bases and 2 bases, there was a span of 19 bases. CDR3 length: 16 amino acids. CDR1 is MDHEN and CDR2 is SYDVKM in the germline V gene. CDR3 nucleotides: TGTGCCAGCAGTCTCTCCAGGGGACTTCCCCCCTACGAGCAGTACTTC. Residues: CASSLSRGLPPYEQYF.

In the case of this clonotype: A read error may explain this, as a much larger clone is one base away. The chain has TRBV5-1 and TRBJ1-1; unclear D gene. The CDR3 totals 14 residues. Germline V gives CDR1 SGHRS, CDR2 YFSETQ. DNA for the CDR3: TGCGCCAGCAACTTGGGCTTTGTGAACACTGAAGCTTTCTTT. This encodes CASNLGFVNTEAFF.

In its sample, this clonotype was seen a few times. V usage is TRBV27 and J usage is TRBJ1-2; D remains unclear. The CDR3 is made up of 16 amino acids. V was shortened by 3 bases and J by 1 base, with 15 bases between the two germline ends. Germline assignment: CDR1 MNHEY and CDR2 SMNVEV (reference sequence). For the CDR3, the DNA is TGTGCCAGCAGTTTCGTGGGTCGCCCCGGTAACTATGGCTACACCTTC. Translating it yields CASSFVGRPGNYGYTF.

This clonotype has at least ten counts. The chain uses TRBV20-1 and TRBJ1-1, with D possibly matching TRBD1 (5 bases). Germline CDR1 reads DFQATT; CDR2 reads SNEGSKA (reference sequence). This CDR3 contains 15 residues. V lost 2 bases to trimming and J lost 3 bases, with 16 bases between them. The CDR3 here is CSARSWKGRDTEAFF. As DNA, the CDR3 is TGCAGTGCTAGATCGTGGAAGGGACGGGACACTGAAGCTTTCTTT.

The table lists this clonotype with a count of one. This chain's CDR3 is CASSSRTGLDTQYF. Here the CDR3 DNA reads TGTGCCAGCAGCTCAAGGACAGGGTTGGATACGCAGTATTTT. The chain links TRBV7-2 to TRBJ2-3; 8 nucleotides line up with TRBD1. V was pared by 4 bases and J by 6 bases, with 6 bases of the junction left unmatched. Germline loops: CDR1 SGHTA, CDR2 FQGNSA. CDR3 length equals 14 residues.

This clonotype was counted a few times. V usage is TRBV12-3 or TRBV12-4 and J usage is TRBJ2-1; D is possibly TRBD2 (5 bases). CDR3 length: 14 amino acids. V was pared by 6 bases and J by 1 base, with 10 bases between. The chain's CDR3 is CASSKAASYNEQFF. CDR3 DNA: TGTGCCAGCAGCAAAGCGGCGTCCTACAATGAGCAGTTCTTC.

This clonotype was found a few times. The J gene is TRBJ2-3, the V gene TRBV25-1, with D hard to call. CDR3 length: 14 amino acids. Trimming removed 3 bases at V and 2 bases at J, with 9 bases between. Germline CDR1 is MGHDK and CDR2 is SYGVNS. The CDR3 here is CASSDRWDTDTQYF. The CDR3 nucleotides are TGTGCCAGCAGTGACCGCTGGGACACAGATACGCAGTATTTT.

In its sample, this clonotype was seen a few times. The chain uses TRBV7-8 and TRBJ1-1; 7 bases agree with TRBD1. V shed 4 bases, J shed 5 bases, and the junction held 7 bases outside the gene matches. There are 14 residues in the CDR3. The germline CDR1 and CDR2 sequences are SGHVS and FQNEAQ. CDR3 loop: CASSSTGVRTEAFF. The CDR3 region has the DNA TGTGCCAGCAGCTCAACAGGGGTAAGAACTGAAGCTTTCTTT. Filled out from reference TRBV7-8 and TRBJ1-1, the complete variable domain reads GAGVSQSPRYKVAKRGQDVALRCDPISGHVSLFWYQQALGQGPEFLTYFQNEAQLDKSGLPSDRFFAERPEGSVSTLKIQRTQQEDSAVYLCASSSTGVRTEAFFGQGTRLTVV.

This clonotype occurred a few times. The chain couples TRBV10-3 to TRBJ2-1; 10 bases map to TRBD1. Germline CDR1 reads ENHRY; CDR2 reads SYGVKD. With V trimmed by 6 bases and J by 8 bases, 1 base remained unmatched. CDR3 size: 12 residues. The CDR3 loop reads CAIRGQGHEQFF. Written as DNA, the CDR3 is TGTGCCATCAGGGGACAGGGGCATGAGCAGTTCTTC.

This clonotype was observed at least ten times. CDR3 DNA: TGTGCCAGCAGATCCCCCGGGACAGGGAGGAACGAGCAGTACTTC. Translating gives CASRSPGTGRNEQYF. V and J are TRBV12-3 or TRBV12-4 and TRBJ2-7; the match to TRBD1 covers 9 bases. This CDR3 is built from 15 residues. Trimming took 6 bases from V and 5 from J; bases not matched to a gene: 11.

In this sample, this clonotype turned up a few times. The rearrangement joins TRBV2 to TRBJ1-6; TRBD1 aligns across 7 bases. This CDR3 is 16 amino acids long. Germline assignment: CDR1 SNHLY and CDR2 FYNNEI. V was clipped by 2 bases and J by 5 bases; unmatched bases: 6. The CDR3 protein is CASSESTGYDNSPLHF. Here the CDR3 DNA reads TGTGCCAGCAGTGAATCGACAGGGTATGATAATTCACCCCTCCACTTT.